Below, 12 T cell receptor beta chains from the same sample are listed, as sequenced in a study of T cell responses to AZD1222 COVID-19 vaccine. Measured with immunoSEQ multiplex PCR; TCRdb has only the in-frame clones, and not every one. This table has around 45,000 clones, about four fifths appearing once. The sample was peripheral blood, taken 28 days after the second dose of the MenACWY control vaccine. These receptors were taken from an adult who received the MenACWY meningococcal vaccine as a control.

As to this clone: The same CDR3 is also encoded by other DNA sequences in this sample. The genes are TRBV24-1 and TRBJ2-3; D is undetermined. The CDR3 spans 14 residues. Germline lookup yields CDR1 KGHDR and CDR2 SFDVKD. The V and J ends lost 4 bases and 2 bases respectively, with 9 bases between them. DNA of the CDR3: TGTGCCACCAGTGACGGTGGGTTCACAGATACGCAGTATTTT. Its translation is CATSDGGFTDTQYF.

The CDR3 coding sequence is TGTGCCACCGGGGGCGGGGGGGGACACACTGAAGCTTTCTTT. Encoded protein: CATGGGGGHTEAFF. The rearrangement uses TRBV6-6 and TRBJ1-1, with D possibly TRBD1 on 6 matching bases. Germline CDR1 and CDR2: MNHNY and SVGAGI (reference sequence). The V end lost 10 bases, the J end lost 3 bases, and 18 bases lay between the germline ends. This CDR3 is 14 amino acids long.

The chain combines TRBV19 with TRBJ1-3; D remains unclear. Germline V CDR1 and CDR2: LNHDA, SQIVND (reference sequence). V lost 7 bases and J 1 base, leaving 11 bases between the germline ends. The CDR3 length is 14 residues. The CDR3 region is CASTRLGSGNTIYF. In nucleotides, the CDR3 is TGTGCCAGTACCAGATTAGGGTCTGGAAACACCATATATTTT.

The V call is TRBV30, the J call TRBJ2-7; 12 bases map to TRBD2. The V segment lost 7 bases and the J segment 1 base; nucleotides outside the gene matches: 5. Germline V lookup: CDR1 GTSNPN, CDR2 SVGIG (reference sequence). This CDR3 is built from 14 residues. In DNA form, the CDR3 reads TGTGCCTCGGATGGGACTAGCGGGTCCTACGAGCAGTACTTC. This codes for CASDGTSGSYEQYF.

The chain employs TRBV11-1 and TRBJ1-1, with 7 bases aligning to TRBD1. Per the germline V gene, CDR1 is SGHAT and CDR2 is FQDESV (reference sequence). The V gene end was trimmed by 3 bases and the J gene end by 5 bases; junction bases not matched to a gene: 9. The CDR3 loop spans 15 amino acids. CDR3 nucleotides: TGTGCCAGCAGCTTGGGTGCGTCAGGGGGAACTGAAGCTTTCTTT. Protein sequence: CASSLGASGGTEAFF. Full variable domain (remainder filled in from reference TRBV11-1 and TRBJ1-1): EAEVAQSPRYKITEKSQAVAFWCDPISGHATLYWYRQILGQGPELLVQFQDESVVDDSQLPKDRFSAERLKGVDSTLKIQPAELGDSAMYLCASSLGASGGTEAFFGQGTRLTVV.

The chain employs TRBV5-1 and TRBJ2-5; D gene uncertain. This CDR3 has 12 amino acids. CDR1 is SGHRS and CDR2 is YFSETQ in the germline V gene. Trimming cost V 4 bases and J 1 base, with 5 bases left between them. The chain's CDR3 is CASSQFQETQYF. CDR3 in DNA: TGCGCCAGCAGCCAATTCCAAGAGACCCAGTACTTC.

This clone was picked up a small number of times. The DNA for the CDR3 is TGTGCCAGCAGCCCCTTCCGGGACTACCAGGGGGGAGAGACCCAGTACTTC. It is translated as CASSPFRDYQGGETQYF. The V gene is TRBV3-1 (or the pseudogene TRBV3-2), the J gene TRBJ2-5, with D perhaps matching TRBD1 or TRBD2 (7 bases each). Trimming pared 4 bases from V and 4 bases from J, leaving 22 bases between. Per the germline V gene, CDR1 is LGHDT and CDR2 is YNNKEL (reference sequence). This CDR3 region has 17 residues.

With regard to this clone: Other DNA sequences in the sample encode the same CDR3. The chain has TRBV30 and TRBJ2-6, with TRBD1 matching 9 bases. Unmatched junction bases numbered 7, after V lost 3 bases and J lost 1 base. CDR3 length equals 17 residues. CDR1 is GTSNPN and CDR2 is SVGIG in the germline V gene (reference sequence). The CDR3 here is CAWSRDRVPSGANVLTF. DNA for the CDR3: TGTGCCTGGAGCCGGGACAGGGTACCTTCTGGGGCCAACGTCCTGACTTTC.

The chain joins TRBV19 to TRBJ1-5; possible D gene TRBD1, 6 bases. V was trimmed by 6 bases and J by 5 bases, leaving 11 bases between them. Germline CDR1 is LNHDA and CDR2 is SQIVND (reference sequence). CDR3 length: 13 residues. CDR3 sequence (DNA): TGTGCCAGTAGAGAGAGGGGGGATCAGCCCCAGCATTTT. It specifies CASRERGDQPQHF.

Turning to this clone: At one end, the junction sequence differs from germline, possibly due to a read error. This sample also contains other DNA sequences that code for the same CDR3. The chain links TRBV19 to TRBJ1-2; maybe TRBD1 (5 bases). CDR3 length: 12 amino acids. Germline values: CDR1 LNHDA, CDR2 SQIVND (reference sequence). This CDR3 reads CASGRDHYGYTF. The CDR3 nucleotides are TGTGCCAGTGGTCGGGACCACTATGGTTACACCTTC. The whole variable domain, remainder taken from reference TRBV19 and TRBJ1-2, is DGGITQSPKYLFRKEGQNVTLSCEQNLNHDAMYWYRQDPGQGLRLIYYSQIVNDFQKGDIAEGYSVSREKKESFPLTVTSAQKNPTAFYLCASGRDHYGYTFGSGTRLTVV.

The chain employs TRBV21-1 and TRBJ1-3; no check of the table's D call, TRBD1, against the DNA was made. TRBV21-1 has pseudogene status. This CDR3 is 20 amino acids long. The CDR3 sequence is CASSKTKWDRVTVFRNTIYF. The DNA of the CDR3 is TGTGCCAGCAGCAAAACGAAATGGGACAGGGTAACGGTGTTCCGAAACACCATATATTTT.

The gene calls are TRBV6-6 and TRBJ1-1, with D uncertain. CDR1 is MNHNY, CDR2 SVGAGI, per germline (reference sequence). V was clipped by 0 bases and J by 2 bases, with 1 base between them. The CDR3 loop spans 12 amino acids. DNA of the CDR3: TGTGCCAGCAGTTACTCAAACACTGAAGCTTTCTTT. Translation gives CASSYSNTEAFF.